This entry lists 8 T cell receptor beta chains sequenced from one sample in a study of T-cell memory formation after mild COVID-19. TCRdb re-called the 5' RACE reads through MiXCR, storing one row per CDR3 protein. Among some 450,000 distinct CDR3 sequences listed, approximately 18% were seen once. The sequenced sample consisted of PBMCs or a T cell subset sorted from them (not recorded which). The source of these receptors is a man younger than 30 who had mild COVID-19 (a few samples of this study predate the infection). Cell type and time point are not known.

The chain recombines TRBV6-2 or TRBV6-3 with TRBJ2-7; the D gene could be TRBD1 or TRBD2 (6 bases each). The ends were cut back, 8 bases at V and 3 bases at J, with 29 bases in the middle. Per germline, CDR1 MNHEY and CDR2 SVGEGT. CDR3 length: 18 residues. CDR3 in DNA: TGTGCCAGCTTCTCGGGGCGGCAACCTCGTAGGGGGGTCTACGAGCAGTACGTC. Amino acid sequence: CASFSGRQPRRGVYEQYV.

The gene calls are TRBV20-1 and TRBJ2-1, with 8 positions matching TRBD1. Losses at the gene ends were 3 bases for V and 7 bases for J; bases not matched to a gene: 5. This CDR3 region has 13 residues. Germline CDR1 is DFQATT and CDR2 is SNEGSKA (reference sequence). CDR3 sequence reads: CSASRGRRNEQFF. In DNA, the CDR3 is TGCAGTGCTAGCAGGGGGCGAAGGAATGAGCAGTTCTTC.

The gene calls are TRBV4-1 and TRBJ2-3, with TRBD2 matching 7 bases. CDR1 and CDR2 from the germline V gene are MGHRA and YSYEKL. V shed 8 bases and J 2 bases; nucleotides not matched to a gene: 4. The CDR3 has 13 amino acids. CDR3 nucleotides: TGCGCCAGCCAAACTAGCGTCACAGATACGCAGTATTTT. Residues: CASQTSVTDTQYF.

This clonotype came up a few times. The chain uses TRBV6-5 and TRBJ1-3; no definite D call. CDR3 size: 15 residues. Germline V gene sequence: CDR1 MNHEY, CDR2 SVGAGI. V dropped 5 bases and J dropped 0 bases, with 11 bases sitting between them. CDR3 in amino acids: CASSNGPHSGNTIYF. CDR3 coding DNA: TGTGCCAGCAGTAACGGCCCTCACTCTGGAAACACCATATATTTT.

This clonotype showed up just a few times. V is TRBV29-1 and J is TRBJ1-1; the D is unclear. In germline, CDR1 is SQVTM, CDR2 ANQGSEA. V dropped 6 bases and J dropped 1 base, with 6 bases sitting between them. This CDR3 contains 11 residues. CDR3 nucleotides: TGCAGCGTCGGAACGAACACTGAAGCTTTCTTT. Its translation: CSVGTNTEAFF.

The chain recombines TRBV6-2 or TRBV6-3 with TRBJ2-7; D might be TRBD2 (6 bases). CDR1 is MNHEY, CDR2 SVGEGT, per germline. This CDR3 has 15 amino acids. The V end was cut by 6 bases, the J end by 3 bases, with 18 bases between. For the CDR3, the DNA is TGTGCCAGCAGACGTCTAGCGAGCCGCTTCTACGAGCAGTACGTC. Protein sequence: CASRRLASRFYEQYV.

The rearrangement joins TRBV7-2 to TRBJ2-5; D remains unclear. Looked up from germline, CDR1 is SGHTA and CDR2 is FQGNSA. V gave up 2 bases and J gave up 1 base, with 8 bases separating them. This CDR3 has 14 amino acids. For the CDR3, the DNA is TGTGCCAGCAGCTTACAAGCTAGCCAAGAGACCCAGTACTTC. This gives the protein CASSLQASQETQYF.

The chain carries TRBV11-2 and TRBJ1-2; unclear D gene. Germline loops: CDR1 SGHAT, CDR2 FQNNGV. V lost 0 bases and J 3 bases, leaving 8 bases between the germline ends. CDR3 length: 14 residues. CDR3 nucleotides: TGTGCCAGCAGCTTAGATTCAGCCTACTATGGCTACACCTTC. It specifies CASSLDSAYYGYTF.